These T cell receptor beta chains were read from a single sample in a study of T cell responses to AZD1222 COVID-19 vaccine. The method was immunoSEQ multiplex PCR; TCRdb's version includes in-frame clones alone and lacks a portion of them. The sample has roughly 150,000 clones, more than 85% seen once. The sequenced sample was peripheral blood, obtained on day 0 of AZD1222 vaccination. These receptor sequences come from an adult in good health. The CDR3 runs from the conserved cysteine through the conserved F or W. The D gene is left open where the match is weak. Expanded clones are given a class, and other clones once, few, many or no size at all.

DNA: TGCGCCAGCAGCCAAGTCCGCGGTGGTGAAGCTTTCTTT
CDR3: CASSQVRGGEAFF
V: TRBV4-1
D: .
J: TRBJ1-1
size: .

DNA: TGTGCCAGCAGCCCGGGACAGGGGACCCCTGGGGCCAACGTCCTGACTTTC
CDR3: CASSPGQGTPGANVLTF
V: TRBV11-2
D: TRBD1
J: TRBJ2-6
size: .

DNA: TGTGCCAGCAGCTTAGGCCGCCACCCAATCTACGAGCAGTACTTC
CDR3: CASSLGRHPIYEQYF
V: TRBV11-2
D: .
J: TRBJ2-7
size: .

DNA: TGTGCCAGCAGCGTGGGACTACTAGCGGGAGGGGGTGAGCAGTTCTTC
CDR3: CASSVGLLAGGGEQFF
V: TRBV11-1
D: TRBD2
J: TRBJ2-1
size: .

DNA: TGTGCCAGCAGCCAATGGGAGGTGGATGGAGAGCAGTTCTTC
CDR3: CASSQWEVDGEQFF
V: TRBV3-1/TRBV3-2
D: .
J: TRBJ2-1
size: .

DNA: TGTGCCAGCAGCAGGGACTCGTGGGGTAGCACAGATACGCAGTATTTT
CDR3: CASSRDSWGSTDTQYF
V: TRBV9
D: .
J: TRBJ2-3
size: .

DNA: TGTGCCACCAGCCCCGAGGACACCGGGGAGCTGTTTTTT
CDR3: CATSPEDTGELFF
V: TRBV15
D: .
J: TRBJ2-2
size: .

DNA: TGTGCCAGCAGTTACGGGGTCCTCTCTGGAAACACCATATATTTT
CDR3: CASSYGVLSGNTIYF
V: TRBV6-2/TRBV6-3
D: .
J: TRBJ1-3
size: .

DNA: TGTGCCAGCAGCCTTAATCCTGACTTTTATAGCCCCCAATGGGAGCAGTTCTTC
CDR3: CASSLNPDFYSPQWEQFF
V: TRBV3-1/TRBV3-2
D: .
J: TRBJ2-1
size: .

DNA: TGTGCCAGCGGGACACAAAAGAACTATGGCTACACCTTC
CDR3: CASGTQKNYGYTF
V: TRBV12-3/TRBV12-4
D: .
J: TRBJ1-2
size: few

DNA: TGCGCCAGCAGCTTGGATGGCCCCGGGGAGCTGTTTTTT
CDR3: CASSLDGPGELFF
V: TRBV5-1
D: .
J: TRBJ2-2
size: few

DNA: TGTGCCATCAGCCCCCTGGGGCGGGACCCCTACGAGCAGTACTTC
CDR3: CAISPLGRDPYEQYF
V: TRBV10-3
D: .
J: TRBJ2-7
size: .

DNA: TGTGCCAGCAGCTCTGAGGGAGGATGGGAGACCCAGTACTTC
CDR3: CASSSEGGWETQYF
V: TRBV7-2
D: .
J: TRBJ2-5
size: .

DNA: TGTGCCAGCAGTCCAACTCTCAGGACCTACGAGCAGTACTTC
CDR3: CASSPTLRTYEQYF
V: TRBV28
D: .
J: TRBJ2-7
size: .

DNA: TGTGCCAGCAGTGAATTTGGACTCCGGTTCTCTCCCTACGAGCAGTACTTC
CDR3: CASSEFGLRFSPYEQYF
V: TRBV6-1
D: .
J: TRBJ2-7
size: once

DNA: TGTGCCAGCAGCCAGAGGCAGGGGATACTGAACACTGAAGCTTTCTTT
CDR3: CASSQRQGILNTEAFF
V: TRBV14
D: .
J: TRBJ1-1
size: .

DNA: TGTGCCAGCAGCTTAAAGGGAGGCAGCGGGATAGACCCCTACGAGCAGTACTTC
CDR3: CASSLKGGSGIDPYEQYF
V: TRBV7-6
D: TRBD2
J: TRBJ2-7
size: .

DNA: TGTGCCAGCAGTGAAGGGGTTAGCGAAGAGACCCAGTACTTC
CDR3: CASSEGVSEETQYF
V: TRBV2
D: .
J: TRBJ2-5
size: .

DNA: TGTGCCAGCAGAATTACTAGCGGAAAGTACCAAGAGACCCAGTACTTC
CDR3: CASRITSGKYQETQYF
V: TRBV2
D: TRBD2
J: TRBJ2-5
size: .

DNA: TGTGCCAGCAGTTACGGGGGGGCGCGCACTGAAGCTTTCTTT
CDR3: CASSYGGARTEAFF
V: TRBV6-5
D: .
J: TRBJ1-1
size: .

DNA: TGTGCCAGCAGCTTCACGCCCGCTCAGGAGGATACGCAGTATTTT
CDR3: CASSFTPAQEDTQYF
V: TRBV7-2
D: .
J: TRBJ2-3
size: .

DNA: TGTGCCAGTCTAGACCCCAGCACCGGGGAGCTGTTTTTT
CDR3: CASLDPSTGELFF
V: TRBV25-1
D: .
J: TRBJ2-2
size: .

DNA: TGTGCCAGCAGCGTAGAATCGAACACCGGGGAGCTGTTTTTT
CDR3: CASSVESNTGELFF
V: TRBV9
D: .
J: TRBJ2-2
size: .

DNA: TGCGCCAGCAGCTTGGAGGACGAGCAGTACTTC
CDR3: CASSLEDEQYF
V: TRBV5-1
D: .
J: TRBJ2-7
size: .

DNA: TGTGCCAGCAGTCTTGGGGCCAATCAGCCCCAGCATTTT
CDR3: CASSLGANQPQHF
V: TRBV12-3/TRBV12-4
D: .
J: TRBJ1-5
size: .

DNA: TGTGCCAGTAGTATAGGGGACGGCCCCTACGAGCAGTACTTC
CDR3: CASSIGDGPYEQYF
V: TRBV19
D: .
J: TRBJ2-7
size: .

DNA: TGTGCCAGCAGCACAGAGAGGCTCCGACGAAACACTGAAGCTTTCTTT
CDR3: CASSTERLRRNTEAFF
V: TRBV5-4
D: .
J: TRBJ1-1
size: .

DNA: TGTGCCAGCACCACCAGATTTAGGGGCCACGAGCAGTACTTC
CDR3: CASTTRFRGHEQYF
V: TRBV5-8
D: .
J: TRBJ2-7
size: .

DNA: TGTGCCAGCAGGTCACAGACAGATACGCAGTATTTT
CDR3: CASRSQTDTQYF
V: TRBV28
D: .
J: TRBJ2-3
size: .

DNA: TGCGCCAGCAGCATCGGACAGGGGGGCACCAGCTCTGGGGCCAACGTCCTGACTTTC
CDR3: CASSIGQGGTSSGANVLTF
V: TRBV5-1
D: TRBD1
J: TRBJ2-6
size: once

DNA: TGTGCCAGTAACGACCGGCCAAATAGCAATCAGCCCCAGCATTTT
CDR3: CASNDRPNSNQPQHF
V: TRBV19
D: .
J: TRBJ1-5
size: .

DNA: TGTGCCAGCAACGTTGGGCAGGCAGGAGCCTTC
CDR3: CASNVGQAGAF
V: TRBV2
D: .
J: TRBJ2-7
size: .

DNA: TGTGCCTGGAGCCCGGGACAGGGACATCAGCCCCAGCATTTT
CDR3: CAWSPGQGHQPQHF
V: TRBV30
D: TRBD1
J: TRBJ1-5
size: .

DNA: TGTGCCAGCAGTTCGTACTTTAGCTCCTATAATTCACCCCTCCACTTT
CDR3: CASSSYFSSYNSPLHF
V: TRBV28
D: .
J: TRBJ1-6
size: .

DNA: TGTGCCAGCAGCTTAAGGGGGACTAGCTATACCGGGGAGCTGTTTTTT
CDR3: CASSLRGTSYTGELFF
V: TRBV7-6
D: TRBD2
J: TRBJ2-2
size: .

DNA: TGTGCCAGCAGCTCCGAAAGGACACCCCGGACCTACACTGAAGCTTTCTTT
CDR3: CASSSERTPRTYTEAFF
V: TRBV21-1
D: .
J: TRBJ1-1
size: .

DNA: TGTGCCAGCAGCAAAATTGGCGGTTCCTACGAGCAGTACTTC
CDR3: CASSKIGGSYEQYF
V: TRBV21-1
D: .
J: TRBJ2-7
size: .

DNA: TGCGCCAGCAGTCGGCGGGAGCTGGGAACCGGGGAGCTGTTTTTT
CDR3: CASSRRELGTGELFF
V: TRBV4-1
D: TRBD2
J: TRBJ2-2
size: .

DNA: TGTGCCAGCAACCCGGGGGTCGGGGAGAGGGATGAGCAGTTCTTC
CDR3: CASNPGVGERDEQFF
V: TRBV5-4
D: .
J: TRBJ2-1
size: .

DNA: TGTGCCATCAGTGATCTCGGGGGGTCTAACTATGGCTACACCTTC
CDR3: CAISDLGGSNYGYTF
V: TRBV10-3
D: .
J: TRBJ1-2
size: .

DNA: TGTGCTAGTGGTTCCCCGTCTAGCGGGAGGCAGACCGGGGAGCTGTTTTTT
CDR3: CASGSPSSGRQTGELFF
V: TRBV12-5
D: TRBD2
J: TRBJ2-2
size: .

DNA: TGTGCCAGCAGCTTAACGTTTTCGTTGACAGACAATTCACCCCTCCACTTT
CDR3: CASSLTFSLTDNSPLHF
V: TRBV7-2
D: .
J: TRBJ1-6
size: .